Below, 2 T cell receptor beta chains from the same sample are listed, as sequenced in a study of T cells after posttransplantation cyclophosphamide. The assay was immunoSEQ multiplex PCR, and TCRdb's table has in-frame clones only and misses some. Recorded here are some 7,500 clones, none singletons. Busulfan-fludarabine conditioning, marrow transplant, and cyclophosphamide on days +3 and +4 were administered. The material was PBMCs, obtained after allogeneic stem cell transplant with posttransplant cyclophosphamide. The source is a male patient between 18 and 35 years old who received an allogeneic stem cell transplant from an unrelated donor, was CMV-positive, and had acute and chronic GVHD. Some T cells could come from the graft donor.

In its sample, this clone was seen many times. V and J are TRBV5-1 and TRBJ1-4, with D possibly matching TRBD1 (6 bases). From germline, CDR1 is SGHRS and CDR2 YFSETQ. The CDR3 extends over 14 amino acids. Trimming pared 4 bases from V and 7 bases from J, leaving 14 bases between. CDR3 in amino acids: CASSQNREGEKLFF. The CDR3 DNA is TGCGCCAGCAGCCAGAACAGGGAGGGTGAAAAACTGTTTTTT.

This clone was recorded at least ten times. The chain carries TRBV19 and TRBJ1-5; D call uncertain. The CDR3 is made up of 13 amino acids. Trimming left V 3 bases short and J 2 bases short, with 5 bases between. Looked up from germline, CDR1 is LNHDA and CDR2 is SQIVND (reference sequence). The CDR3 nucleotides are TGTGCCAGTAGTATCACAGGCAATCAGCCCCAGCATTTT. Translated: CASSITGNQPQHF.